The 22 T cell receptor beta chains given below trace back to one sample, sequenced in a study of early T cells in non-severe SARS-CoV-2 infection. TCRdb processed the 5' RACE reads anew with MiXCR; each CDR3 protein has one entry. The sample lists approximately 97,000 distinct CDR3 sequences, 13% seen once, with 6.2% in the top ten. The sample comprised whole blood. These receptors were collected from an adult who was a healthcare worker with PCR-confirmed SARS-CoV-2 infection or an uninfected control (not recorded which).

This clonotype has only a few counts. The gene calls are TRBV6-8 and TRBJ2-7; 9 nucleotides line up with TRBD2. The junction had 13 bases not matched to a gene; V was cut back by 0 bases and J by 4 bases. CDR3 size: 18 residues. CDR1 is MNHGY and CDR2 is SAAAGT in the germline V gene. CDR3 sequence: CASSYSTTLAGEEYEQYF. The DNA of the CDR3 is TGTGCCAGCAGTTACTCAACCACTTTAGCGGGAGAAGAGTACGAGCAGTACTTC.

In this sample, this clonotype turned up a few times. The chain couples TRBV28 to TRBJ2-7; tentative D call: TRBD1 (5 bases). CDR3 size: 15 residues. Per the germline V gene, CDR1 is MDHEN and CDR2 is SYDVKM. Deletions cut 2 bases from V and 10 bases from J, with 21 bases between. DNA of the CDR3: TGTGCCAGCAGTTTACCCAGGGCCGGGCGGTCCGCCCAGTACTTC. Translating it yields CASSLPRAGRSAQYF.

The chain is built from TRBV3-1 and TRBJ1-2; D not certain. The CDR3 covers 16 residues. Germline V gives CDR1 LGHDT, CDR2 YNNKEL (reference sequence). Trimming removed 4 bases at V and 8 bases at J, with 23 bases between. CDR3 loop: CASSPADGRLQDGYTF. The CDR3 nucleotides are TGTGCCAGCAGCCCGGCGGATGGACGACTCCAGGACGGCTACACCTTC.

This clonotype was picked up many times. This chain joins TRBV6-6 and TRBJ2-1; 12 bases map to TRBD2. V lost 0 bases, J lost 4 bases, and 7 bases stayed unmatched. Germline CDR1 and CDR2: MNHNY and SVGAGI (reference sequence). The CDR3 length is 18 residues. CDR3 sequence: CASSYSTSGSFGYNEQFF. The CDR3 coding sequence is TGTGCCAGCAGTTACTCGACTAGCGGGAGTTTTGGGTACAATGAGCAGTTCTTC.

This clonotype was seen many times. V usage is TRBV28 and J usage is TRBJ1-5; TRBD1 is a possible D gene (5 bases). V was shortened by 4 bases and J by 6 bases, with 16 bases between the two germline ends. CDR3 length: 15 amino acids. Looked up from germline, CDR1 is MDHEN and CDR2 is SYDVKM. The CDR3 sequence: CASSSHYRISQPQHF. The DNA of the CDR3 is TGTGCCAGCAGTTCCCACTACAGGATCTCTCAGCCCCAGCATTTT.

V gene TRBV7-9 combines with J gene TRBJ2-4; 7 bases match TRBD2. This CDR3 spans 16 amino acids. V was clipped by 1 base and J by 8 bases; unmatched bases: 11. The V gene's germline CDR1 is SEHNR and CDR2 FQNEAQ (reference sequence). The CDR3 loop is CASSLGRLERGHIQYF. The CDR3 bases are TGTGCCAGCAGCTTAGGACGACTGGAGCGGGGTCACATTCAGTACTTC.

This clonotype was observed a few times. The chain employs TRBV18 and TRBJ1-1, with TRBD1 matching 10 bases. J lost 0 bases, V lost 0 bases, and 4 bases had no gene match. This CDR3 spans 17 amino acids. In germline, CDR1 is KGHSH, CDR2 LQKENI. The CDR3 DNA follows: TGTGCCAGCTCACCACCGGGGACAGGGGTAGTGAACACTGAAGCTTTCTTT. It codes for CASSPPGTGVVNTEAFF.

This clonotype occurred many times. The rearrangement joins TRBV11-2 to TRBJ1-2; D is uncertain. The V end lost 5 bases, the J end lost 3 bases, and 19 bases lay between the germline ends. The CDR3 is made up of 16 amino acids. Looked up from germline, CDR1 is SGHAT and CDR2 is FQNNGV. CDR3 region: CASSRPGPNVDYGYTF. Here the CDR3 DNA reads TGTGCCAGCAGCAGGCCTGGGCCGAACGTGGACTATGGCTACACCTTC.

This clonotype was seen a handful of times. The chain uses TRBV2 and TRBJ2-1; D unclear. Germline loops: CDR1 SNHLY, CDR2 FYNNEI. V was shortened by 4 bases and J by 7 bases, with 8 bases between the two germline ends. The CDR3 loop spans 12 amino acids. The CDR3 DNA follows: TGTGCCAGCAGTGTAACGTGGAATGAGCAGTTCTTC. Residues: CASSVTWNEQFF.

This clonotype was seen once. The chain recombines TRBV20-1 with TRBJ2-1; 8 nucleotides agree with TRBD2. Germline CDR1 DFQATT, CDR2 SNEGSKA (reference sequence). The trim removed 1 base at V and 8 bases at J, leaving 10 bases unmatched. CDR3 length: 15 amino acids. The CDR3 is CSARGGMTSVDEQFF. The CDR3, as DNA: TGCAGTGCTAGAGGGGGCATGACTAGCGTGGATGAGCAGTTCTTC.

In its sample, this clonotype was seen many times. This chain links TRBV29-1 with TRBJ2-5; D possibly corresponds to TRBD1 (6 bases). V dropped 2 bases and J dropped 5 bases, with 12 bases sitting between them. CDR3 size: 13 residues. Germline V gene sequence: CDR1 SQVTM, CDR2 ANQGSEA. The CDR3 spells CSVELDSFETQYF. CDR3 sequence (DNA): TGCAGCGTTGAATTGGACAGTTTTGAGACCCAGTACTTC.

This chain connects TRBV27 to TRBJ2-7; D remains ambiguous. V was clipped by 3 bases and J by 5 bases, with 17 bases between them. Germline assignment: CDR1 MNHEY and CDR2 SMNVEV (reference sequence). The CDR3 extends over 15 amino acids. CDR3 in DNA: TGTGCCAGCAGTTTCTTGGGAACCGCGGTCGACGAGCAGTACTTC. It encodes CASSFLGTAVDEQYF.

This clonotype showed up just a few times. The chain links TRBV12-3 or TRBV12-4 to TRBJ2-2; 7 bases are shared with TRBD2. V gave up 6 bases and J gave up 5 bases; unmatched junction bases: 9. The CDR3 spans 15 residues. This CDR3 is CASSPIGGWTGELFF. DNA for the CDR3: TGTGCCAGCAGCCCCATCGGGGGGTGGACCGGGGAGCTGTTTTTT.

As regards this clonotype: With a much larger clone just one base away, this may be a read error. The gene calls are TRBV21-1 and TRBJ1-2; no check of the table's D call, TRBD1, against the DNA was made. TRBV21-1 is a pseudogene segment. This CDR3 has 17 residues. The CDR3 DNA is TGTGCCAGCAGCGGATGGGGCACGCTCAAATATCACTATGGCTACTCCTTC. Translating it yields CASSGWGTLKYHYGYSF.

The V gene is TRBV11-2, the J gene TRBJ2-5; no definite D call. CDR1 and CDR2 from the germline V gene are SGHAT and FQNNGV. This CDR3 contains 13 residues. V lost 1 base and J 4 bases, leaving 7 bases between the germline ends. This CDR3 is CASSLVLRETQYF. The CDR3 DNA is TGTGCCAGCAGCTTAGTTCTTCGAGAGACCCAGTACTTC.

This clonotype was picked up many times. The V gene is TRBV19, the J gene TRBJ1-2; D remains unclear. The CDR3 consists of 14 residues. Germline V gene sequence: CDR1 LNHDA, CDR2 SQIVND (reference sequence). The V gene lost 2 bases and the J gene lost 8 bases, with 15 bases spanning the gap. CDR3 in amino acids: CASSIRTAMVGYTF. Written as DNA, the CDR3 is TGTGCCAGTAGTATAAGGACGGCTATGGTAGGCTACACCTTC.

The chain couples TRBV7-4 to TRBJ1-5; D perhaps matches TRBD1 (5 bases). Germline CDR1 and CDR2: SGHVT and SQSDAQ. The CDR3 is 15 residues long. Between the trimmed V and J ends, which lost 4 bases and 7 bases, there was a span of 17 bases. This CDR3 is CASSSQAADIQPQHF. Written as DNA, the CDR3 is TGTGCCAGCAGCTCGCAAGCGGCGGACATCCAGCCCCAGCATTTT.

The chain employs TRBV9 and TRBJ2-3; TRBD1 is a possible D gene (5 bases). V lost 3 bases and J 4 bases, leaving 15 bases between the germline ends. Germline CDR1 SGDLS, CDR2 YYNGEE. The CDR3 runs 15 residues. The CDR3: CASSATRVSADTQYF. CDR3 DNA: TGTGCCAGCAGCGCTACCAGGGTTTCCGCAGATACGCAGTATTTT.

Many counts were recorded for this clonotype. This sequence joins TRBV28 and TRBJ2-7; 8 bases agree with TRBD2. CDR1 and CDR2 (germline): MDHEN, SYDVKM. V dropped 5 bases and J dropped 0; count of bases not matched to a gene: 12. The CDR3 runs 17 residues. CDR3 nucleotides: TGTGCCAGCAGTACGGGAGCGGGGGCCGACCCCTCCTACGAGCAGTACTTC. Its protein product is CASSTGAGADPSYEQYF.

This clonotype was detected many times. The chain is built from TRBV18 and TRBJ1-1; 9 bases map to TRBD1. The V gene's germline CDR1 is KGHSH and CDR2 LQKENI. This CDR3 contains 13 residues. V shed 0 bases and J 11 bases; nucleotides not matched to a gene: 4. CDR3 DNA sequence: TGTGCCAGCTCACCACCAGGGGACAGGGCGGCTTTCTTT. Amino acids: CASSPPGDRAAFF.

The chain joins TRBV7-9 to TRBJ2-4, with D perhaps matching TRBD1 (5 bases). V dropped 5 bases and J dropped 1 base, with 9 bases sitting between them. The CDR3 extends over 14 amino acids. Germline CDR1 reads SEHNR; CDR2 reads FQNEAQ (reference sequence). The CDR3 loop is CASSTRVAKNIQYF. CDR3 DNA: TGTGCCAGCAGCACCAGGGTTGCCAAAAACATTCAGTACTTC.

This clonotype was detected ten times or more. This sequence joins TRBV10-3 and TRBJ1-1, with D unresolved. CDR3 length: 13 amino acids. The germline V gene encodes CDR1 ENHRY and CDR2 SYGVKD. The germline V and J ends were trimmed by 10 bases and 5 bases, with 17 bases remaining between them. This CDR3 reads CASEAGVETEAFF. Here the CDR3 DNA reads TGTGCCAGCGAAGCCGGCGTGGAGACTGAAGCTTTCTTT.